Sequencing of this T cell receptor beta chain was carried out in a study of PD-1 blockade in mismatch repair-deficient tumors. The wider study: Patients had 12 mismatch repair-deficient cancer types, all previously treated and progressing. General study results and limits: Tumor-resident clones, often undetectable pretreatment in blood, expanded then contracted after pembrolizumab.

All patients were mismatch repair deficient, assessed by either PCR or immunohistochemistry. A few pembrolizumab responders had their TCRs sequenced. The CDR3 totals 12 residues. Here immunoSEQ multiplex PCR was the method, and the copy in TCRdb shows in-frame clones only, minus some. The sample comprises 120,000 or so clones, about nine tenths of which are singletons, and 12% rests with the top ten. As concerns this clone: Antigen specificity is unknown.

The sequences come from peripheral blood, collected approximately 72 weeks after starting pembrolizumab. The TCR was taken from an adult with mismatch repair-deficient cancer. The chain has TRBV21-1 and TRBJ1-1. TRBV21-1 is an annotated pseudogene. The CDR3 here is CASSRSLTEAFF. CDR3 bases: TGTGCCAGCAGCCGATCGCTTACTGAAGCTTTCTTT.